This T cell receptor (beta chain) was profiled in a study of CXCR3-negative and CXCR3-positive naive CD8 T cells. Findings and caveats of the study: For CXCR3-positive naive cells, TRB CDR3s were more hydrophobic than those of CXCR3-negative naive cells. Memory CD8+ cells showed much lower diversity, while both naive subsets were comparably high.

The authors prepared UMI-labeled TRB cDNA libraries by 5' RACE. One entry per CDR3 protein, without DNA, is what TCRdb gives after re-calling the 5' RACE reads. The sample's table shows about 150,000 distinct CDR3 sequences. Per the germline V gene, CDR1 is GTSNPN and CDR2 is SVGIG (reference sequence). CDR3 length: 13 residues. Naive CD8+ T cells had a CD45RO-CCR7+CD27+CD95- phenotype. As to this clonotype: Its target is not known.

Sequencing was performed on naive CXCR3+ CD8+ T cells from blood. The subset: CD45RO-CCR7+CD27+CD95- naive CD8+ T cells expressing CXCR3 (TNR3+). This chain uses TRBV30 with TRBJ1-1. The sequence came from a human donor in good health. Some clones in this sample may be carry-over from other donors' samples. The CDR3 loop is CAWSVSHGTEAFF.